These 32 T cell receptor beta chains share one sample of origin, sequenced in a study of cytomegalovirus exposure and HLA in healthy donors. The study ran its PCR with 60 Vbeta and 13 Jbeta primers. Assay: immunoSEQ multiplex PCR; the TCRdb copy retains only in-frame clones and omits some. The repertoire holds tens of thousands of clones, with about 70% as singletons. Specimen: PBMCs. These TCRs come from a woman aged 30 to 39 in good health and CMV-seronegative.

This chain uses TRBV20-1 with TRBJ2-3; D gene ambiguous. Germline-derived CDR1 and CDR2 are DFQATT and SNEGSKA (reference sequence). The CDR3 totals 11 residues. The ends were cut back, 5 bases at V and 5 bases at J, with 8 bases in the middle. CDR3 sequence: CSAQIQDTQYF. CDR3 bases: TGCAGTGCTCAAATACAAGATACGCAGTATTTT.

This sequence joins TRBV4-3 and TRBJ1-2, with TRBD1 matching 11 bases. Per germline, CDR1 LGHNA and CDR2 YSLEER. V gave up 0 bases and J gave up 8 bases; unmatched junction bases: 8. CDR3 length: 16 residues. Here the CDR3 DNA reads TGCGCCAGCAGCCAAGATACCACGGGACAGGGGGAGGGCTACACCTTC. Encoded protein: CASSQDTTGQGEGYTF.

The DNA of the CDR3 is TGTGCCAGCCTAACGGCTAACTATGGCTACACCTTC. Residues: CASLTANYGYTF. V and J are TRBV2 and TRBJ1-2; D call uncertain. V was shortened by 8 bases and J by 0 bases, with 7 bases between the two germline ends. The CDR3 sequence is 12 residues long. Per the germline V gene, CDR1 is SNHLY and CDR2 is FYNNEI.

This clone was counted between two and nine times. With only one base between it and a far larger clone, this is likely a read error. Other DNA sequences in this specimen translate into the identical CDR3. This sequence joins TRBV7-2 and TRBJ1-6; D unclear. In germline, CDR1 is SGHTA, CDR2 FQGNSA. V was pared by 1 base and J by 0 bases, with 7 bases between. This CDR3 comprises 16 residues. The CDR3 sequence is CASSLGSGSYNSPLHF. The CDR3 DNA sequence: TGTGCCAGCAGCTTAGGGTCAGGCTCCTATAATTCACCCCTCCACTTT.

This clone was seen a handful of times. The chain uses TRBV2 and TRBJ2-3; 9 nucleotides agree with TRBD2. From germline, CDR1 is SNHLY and CDR2 FYNNEI. This CDR3 spans 16 amino acids. Unmatched junction bases numbered 4, after V lost 0 bases and J lost 3 bases. Here the CDR3 reads CASSEARGGSTDTQYF. The DNA of the CDR3 is TGTGCCAGCAGTGAAGCGCGGGGGGGCAGTACAGATACGCAGTATTTT. Combining the CDR3 with reference TRBV2 and TRBJ2-3 gives the whole variable domain EPEVTQTPSHQVTQMGQEVILRCVPISNHLYFYWYRQILGQKVEFLVSFYNNEISEKSEIFDDQFSVERPDGSNFTLKIRSTKLEDSAMYFCASSEARGGSTDTQYFGPGTRLTVL.

The V and J genes are TRBV29-1 and TRBJ2-7; a weak D match, TRBD1 (6 bases). CDR3 length: 13 residues. V gave up 4 bases and J gave up 0 bases, with 10 bases separating them. The germline CDR1 and CDR2 sequences are SQVTM and ANQGSEA. DNA for the CDR3: TGCAGCGTTGTAGGGGGTACCTCCTACGAGCAGTACTTC. Translated, it gives CSVVGGTSYEQYF.

The J gene is TRBJ2-3, the V gene TRBV19; TRBD2 aligns across 8 bases. Germline CDR1 reads LNHDA; CDR2 reads SQIVND (reference sequence). The CDR3 extends over 15 amino acids. V dropped 5 bases and J dropped 2; count of bases not matched to a gene: 6. The CDR3 coding sequence is TGTGCCAGTAGTGTCGGGACTAGGGACACAGATACGCAGTATTTT. It is translated as CASSVGTRDTDTQYF.

In regard to this clone: One end of the junction fails to match germline, which may point to a read error. The chain uses TRBV27 and TRBJ1-5, with unresolved D. Germline CDR1 and CDR2: MNHEY and SMNVEV (reference sequence). This CDR3 is built from 15 residues. CDR3 coding DNA: TGTGCTAGCAGCCCTGTCTCCGCGGGAAATCAGCCCCGGCATTTT. As protein: CASSPVSAGNQPRHF.

This clone appeared a few times. J is TRBJ2-7 and V is TRBV5-1; 11 nucleotides line up with TRBD1. The CDR3 has 14 amino acids. The junction had 7 bases not matched to a gene; V was cut back by 4 bases and J by 7 bases. Per the germline V gene, CDR1 is SGHRS and CDR2 is YFSETQ. CDR3 loop: CASSPGQGEGEQYF. The DNA of the CDR3 is TGCGCCAGCAGCCCGGGACAGGGGGAGGGAGAGCAGTACTTC. Looking up the rest from reference TRBV5-1 and TRBJ2-7 gives the full variable domain: KAGVTQTPRYLIKTRGQQVTLSCSPISGHRSVSWYQQTPGQGLQFLFEYFSETQRNKGNFPGRFSGRQFSNSRSEMNVSTLELGDSALYLCASSPGQGEGEQYFGPGTRLTVT.

V usage is TRBV5-1 and J usage is TRBJ2-5; 7 bases match TRBD2. V gave up 1 base and J gave up 3 bases; unmatched junction bases: 3. The V gene's germline CDR1 is SGHRS and CDR2 YFSETQ. The CDR3 totals 14 residues. The CDR3 is CASSLRLAEETQYF. In DNA, the CDR3 is TGCGCCAGCAGCTTGCGCCTAGCGGAAGAGACCCAGTACTTC.

The count of this clone is one. V and J are TRBV5-1 and TRBJ2-6, with D possibly matching TRBD1 (6 bases). With 2 bases removed from V and 0 bases from J, the gap between germline ends came to 12 bases. The CDR3 length is 17 residues. Germline V CDR1 and CDR2: SGHRS, YFSETQ. The CDR3 is CASSFGTLNSGANVLTF. As DNA, the CDR3 is TGCGCCAGCAGCTTCGGGACATTAAACTCTGGGGCCAACGTCCTGACTTTC. Full variable domain (missing parts from reference TRBV5-1 and TRBJ2-6): KAGVTQTPRYLIKTRGQQVTLSCSPISGHRSVSWYQQTPGQGLQFLFEYFSETQRNKGNFPGRFSGRQFSNSRSEMNVSTLELGDSALYLCASSFGTLNSGANVLTFGAGSRLTVL.

The J gene is TRBJ2-7, the V gene TRBV6-1; the D is unclear. CDR1 MNHNS and CDR2 SASEGT come from the germline V gene. This CDR3 spans 14 amino acids. Deletions cut 7 bases from V and 2 bases from J, with 15 bases between. CDR3 region: CASTSPTRPYEQYF. The CDR3 bases are TGTGCCAGCACCTCGCCGACGAGGCCCTACGAGCAGTACTTC.

The rearrangement uses TRBV27 and TRBJ1-2; TRBD1 matches 9 bases. CDR3 length: 12 residues. V shed 9 bases and J 6 bases; nucleotides not matched to a gene: 5. Looked up from germline, CDR1 is MNHEY and CDR2 is SMNVEV (reference sequence). CDR3 sequence reads: CASTTGGDGYTF. The DNA for the CDR3 is TGTGCCAGTACTACAGGGGGCGATGGCTACACCTTC.

This clone has a single count. The chain carries TRBV13 and TRBJ2-1, with TRBD2 identical over 12 bases. The V and J ends lost 4 bases and 5 bases, in that order; junction bases with no gene match: 6. CDR3 size: 16 residues. Germline V gene data show CDR1 as PRHDT and CDR2 as FYEKMQ (reference sequence). CDR3 region: CASSSGLAGGNNEQFF. CDR3 sequence (DNA): TGTGCCAGCAGCTCAGGTCTAGCGGGGGGGAACAATGAGCAGTTCTTC.

This chain connects TRBV7-9 to TRBJ1-3, with a tentative D call TRBD1 (5 bases). Between the trimmed V and J ends, which lost 4 bases and 4 bases, there was a span of 14 bases. Germline values: CDR1 SEHNR, CDR2 FQNEAQ (reference sequence). The CDR3 length is 15 residues. The chain's CDR3 is CASSSPDTNGNTIYF. CDR3 in DNA: TGTGCCAGCAGCTCCCCGGACACTAACGGAAACACCATATATTTT.

This clone has just a few counts. The chain has TRBV6-1 and TRBJ1-1; no clear D. Germline lookup yields CDR1 MNHNS and CDR2 SASEGT. The CDR3 loop spans 13 amino acids. The V gene lost 8 bases and the J gene lost 1 base, with 11 bases spanning the gap. Written as DNA, the CDR3 is TGTGCCAGCTCCTGGAACAGGAACACTGAAGCTTTCTTT. Residues: CASSWNRNTEAFF.

The chain is built from TRBV4-2 and TRBJ1-2; D is unresolved. The CDR3 runs 19 residues. V lost 0 bases to trimming and J lost 0 bases, with 20 bases between them. The germline gives CDR1 LGHNA, CDR2 YNFKEQ. DNA for the CDR3: TGTGCCAGCAGCCAAGAGAACTTTGAAGGAATCGGGGCTAACTATGGCTACACCTTC. Its translation: CASSQENFEGIGANYGYTF.

The chain recombines TRBV10-1 with TRBJ1-1; 7 bases fit TRBD1. The CDR3 covers 16 residues. CDR1 WNHNN and CDR2 SYGVQD come from the germline V gene (reference sequence). The ends lost 6 bases at V and 4 bases at J; junction bases unmatched: 14. The CDR3 is CASSGPHMAGGTEAFF. DNA of the CDR3: TGCGCCAGCAGCGGGCCGCATATGGCAGGGGGCACTGAAGCTTTCTTT.

This chain connects TRBV5-6 to TRBJ1-1, with a possible D match to TRBD1 (6 bases). CDR3 size: 15 residues. With 1 base removed from V and 0 bases from J, the gap between germline ends came to 10 bases. Germline V gene sequence: CDR1 SGHDT, CDR2 YYEEEE. CDR3 in amino acids: CASSLPGVLNTEAFF. CDR3 DNA: TGTGCCAGCAGCTTGCCAGGGGTATTGAACACTGAAGCTTTCTTT. Using reference TRBV5-6 and TRBJ1-1 for the parts outside the CDR3, the full variable domain is DAGVTQSPTHLIKTRGQQVTLRCSPKSGHDTVSWYQQALGQGPQFIFQYYEEEERQRGNFPDRFSGHQFPNYSSELNVNALLLGDSALYLCASSLPGVLNTEAFFGQGTRLTVV.

J is TRBJ1-1 and V is TRBV9, with a possible D match to TRBD1 (5 bases). There are 13 residues in the CDR3. Trimming took off 5 bases at V and 5 bases at J, with 13 bases between the two ends. Germline assignment: CDR1 SGDLS and CDR2 YYNGEE. CDR3 protein: CASSANGGTEAFF. The CDR3 DNA is TGTGCCAGCAGTGCTAACGGGGGGACTGAAGCTTTCTTT.

In this sample, this clone turned up a few times. This rearrangement joins TRBV5-6 to TRBJ2-7; 12 bases match TRBD1. V dropped 3 bases and J dropped 5; count of bases not matched to a gene: 3. The CDR3 runs to 14 residues. Germline CDR1 SGHDT, CDR2 YYEEEE. CDR3 in amino acids: CASSSGQGANEQYF. CDR3 nucleotide sequence: TGTGCCAGCAGCTCGGGACAGGGGGCTAACGAGCAGTACTTC.

The chain uses TRBV7-7 and TRBJ2-3, with unresolved D. The germline V gene has CDR1 SSHAT and CDR2 FNYEAQ (reference sequence). This CDR3 region has 15 residues. V was clipped by 5 bases and J by 1 base, with 13 bases between them. The CDR3 DNA reads as TGTGCCAGCAGCCAGTTGCCCCAGGGCACAGATACGCAGTATTTT. Protein product: CASSQLPQGTDTQYF.

Ten or more counts support this clone. The V and J genes are TRBV7-8 and TRBJ1-5, with TRBD1 matching 8 bases. J was trimmed by 7 bases and V by 5 bases; bases with no gene match: 10. There are 15 residues in the CDR3. Germline CDR1 is SGHVS and CDR2 is FQNEAQ. The CDR3: CASSPGWTGRQPQHF. The CDR3 DNA reads as TGTGCCAGCAGCCCAGGCTGGACAGGGCGGCAGCCCCAGCATTTT.

The V gene is TRBV30, the J gene TRBJ1-3, with D unclear. The CDR3 is 15 residues long. V shed 7 bases and J shed 3 bases, with 19 bases lying between them. Germline V gives CDR1 GTSNPN, CDR2 SVGIG (reference sequence). The CDR3 region is CASLTGLGLGNTIYF. The CDR3 DNA sequence: TGTGCCTCACTGACCGGACTGGGCCTTGGAAACACCATATATTTT.

CDR3 residues: CASSQDGPVNGYTF. The DNA for the CDR3 is TGTGCCAGCAGCCAAGATGGGCCTGTGAATGGCTACACCTTC. This chain links TRBV4-2 with TRBJ1-2; D unresolved. Trimming pared 0 bases from V and 6 bases from J, leaving 11 bases between. Per the germline V gene, CDR1 is LGHNA and CDR2 is YNFKEQ. The CDR3 spans 14 residues.

The chain joins TRBV19 to TRBJ1-1; D is perhaps TRBD1 (6 bases). The CDR3 consists of 15 residues. Germline assignment: CDR1 LNHDA and CDR2 SQIVND (reference sequence). V dropped 1 base and J dropped 5 bases, with 14 bases sitting between them. The CDR3 nucleotides read TGTGCCAGTAGTATAGTAGGCAGGGGTAGAACTGAAGCTTTCTTT. Protein sequence: CASSIVGRGRTEAFF.

The genes are TRBV4-1 and TRBJ2-5; possible D gene TRBD2, 5 bases. Germline V gives CDR1 MGHRA, CDR2 YSYEKL. This CDR3 region has 14 residues. V lost 4 bases to trimming and J lost 4 bases, with 13 bases between them. The CDR3 region is CASSPVARGETQYF. The CDR3 coding sequence is TGCGCCAGCAGCCCGGTGGCACGGGGAGAGACCCAGTACTTC.

The chain joins TRBV6-5 to TRBJ1-3; weak D call: TRBD1 (5 bases). The CDR3 has 13 residues. Trimming removed 6 bases from V and 8 bases from J, with 14 bases in between. Germline loops: CDR1 MNHEY, CDR2 SVGAGI. The CDR3: CASSRDSVDTIYF. CDR3 DNA: TGTGCCAGCAGCAGGGACTCCGTGGACACCATATATTTT.

This clone was seen a handful of times. This rearrangement joins TRBV4-2 to TRBJ2-5; D is ambiguous. The CDR3 contains 15 residues. CDR1 is LGHNA and CDR2 is YNFKEQ in the germline V gene. V was shortened by 2 bases and J by 2 bases, with 12 bases between the two germline ends. CDR3 in amino acids: CASSQSPSPQETQYF. CDR3 nucleotides: TGTGCCAGCAGCCAAAGCCCTTCCCCACAAGAGACCCAGTACTTC.

This clone was counted between two and nine times. V usage is TRBV6-1 and J usage is TRBJ1-2; D is unclear. CDR1 and CDR2 (germline): MNHNS, SASEGT. CDR3 length equals 10 residues. V lost 10 bases, J lost 3 bases, and 6 bases lay in between. CDR3 nucleotides: TGTGCCAACGGGGACTATGGCTACACCTTC. Its translation is CANGDYGYTF.

This sequence joins TRBV2 and TRBJ1-2; D might be TRBD1 (5 bases). Deletions cut 1 base from V and 5 bases from J, with 5 bases between. Per the germline V gene, CDR1 is SNHLY and CDR2 is FYNNEI. This CDR3 region has 12 residues. CDR3 DNA: TGTGCCAGCAGTGAAGAGGGGTATGGCTACACCTTC. Translated: CASSEEGYGYTF.

The chain joins TRBV7-9 to TRBJ2-2; a weak D match, TRBD2 (5 bases). Per germline, CDR1 SEHNR and CDR2 FQNEAQ (reference sequence). The germline V and J ends were trimmed by 1 base and 5 bases, with 14 bases remaining between them. This CDR3 is 16 amino acids long. The CDR3, as DNA: TGTGCCAGCAGCTTAGTGGGTGTACGGGGAACCGGGGAGCTGTTTTTT. Translated: CASSLVGVRGTGELFF.